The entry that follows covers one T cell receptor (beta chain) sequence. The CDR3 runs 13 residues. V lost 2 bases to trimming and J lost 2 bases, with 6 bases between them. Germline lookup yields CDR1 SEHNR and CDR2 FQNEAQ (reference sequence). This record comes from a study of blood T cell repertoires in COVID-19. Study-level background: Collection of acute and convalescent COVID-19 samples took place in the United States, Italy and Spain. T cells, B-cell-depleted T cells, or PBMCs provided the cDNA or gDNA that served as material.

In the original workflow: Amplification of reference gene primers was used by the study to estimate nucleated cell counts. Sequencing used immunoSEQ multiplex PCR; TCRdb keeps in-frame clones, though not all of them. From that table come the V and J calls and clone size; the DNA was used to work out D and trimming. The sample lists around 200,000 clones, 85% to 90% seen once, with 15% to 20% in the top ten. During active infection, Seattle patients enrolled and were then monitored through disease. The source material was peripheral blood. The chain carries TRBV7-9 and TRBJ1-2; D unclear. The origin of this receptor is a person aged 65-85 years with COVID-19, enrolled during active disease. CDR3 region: CASSLPRNYGYTF. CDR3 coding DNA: TGTGCCAGCAGCTTACCCAGAAACTATGGCTACACCTTC.